This TCR beta chain was captured in a study of blood T cells in healthy people across ages. Study-wide background: Template switching recovered approximately one barcoded beta molecule for every two T cells.

Study-level points and caveats: Diversity figures derived from one million T cells were judged to underestimate the true value.

The germline CDR1 and CDR2 sequences are LNHDA and SQIVND (reference sequence). Deletions cut 3 bases from V and 9 bases from J, with 9 bases between. This CDR3 is built from 12 residues. Alongside a J-beta primer mix, a sample-barcoded 5' primer served in a second PCR lasting 7 to 11 cycles. MiXCR was run by TCRdb on the 5' RACE reads, yielding one entry per CDR3 protein. The top ten clones hold 20% to 25% of a sample with 1.8 million or so distinct CDR3 sequences, 30% to 40% of them seen once. Every donor contributed around 10 milliliters of peripheral blood by blood draw. A word on this clonotype: Its specificity is not known.

Sequencing was carried out using blood. This sequence originates from a human donor in good health. V is TRBV19 and J is TRBJ1-5; D is unclear. The CDR3 DNA sequence: TGTGCCAGTAGTATTGAGGGATGGCCCCAGCATTTT. Translation: CASSIEGWPQHF.